This record looks at one TCR beta chain sequence and its context. Its specificity is not known. The source of the sample is a study of T cells in localized non-small cell lung cancer. Findings and limits, study-wide: There was an association of higher blood T cell density with longer overall survival. Uninvolved neighboring lung showed the greatest T cell clonality, exceeding tumor. Paired adjacent lung recovered a median around 60 of the top 100 tumor clones.

This CDR3 spans 12 amino acids. Deletions cut 10 bases from V and 3 bases from J, with 13 bases between. Germline CDR1 SGHNT, CDR2 YYREEE (reference sequence). Generated by immunoSEQ multiplex PCR, the TCRdb table keeps only in-frame clones and is missing some. The data contain 20,000 to 30,000 clones, approximately 88% of them singletons. The sample in question was peripheral blood mononuclear cells, obtained before any cancer treatment. This TCR came from a woman aged 35 to 70 with stage III lung adenocarcinoma. The J gene is TRBJ1-1, the V gene TRBV5-4, with no clear D. The CDR3 nucleotides are TGTGCCGGTGGGAGGCAAGACACTGAAGCTTTCTTT. Translated, it gives CAGGRQDTEAFF.